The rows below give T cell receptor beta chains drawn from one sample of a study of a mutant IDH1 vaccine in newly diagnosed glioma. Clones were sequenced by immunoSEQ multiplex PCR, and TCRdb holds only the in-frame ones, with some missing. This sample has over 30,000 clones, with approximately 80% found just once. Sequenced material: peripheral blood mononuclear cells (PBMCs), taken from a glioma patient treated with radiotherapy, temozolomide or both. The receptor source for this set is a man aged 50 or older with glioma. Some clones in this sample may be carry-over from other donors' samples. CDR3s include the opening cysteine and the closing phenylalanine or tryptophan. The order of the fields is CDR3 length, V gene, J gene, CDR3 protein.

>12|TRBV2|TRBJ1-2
CASRILRDGYTF
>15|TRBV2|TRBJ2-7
CASKPTSGTTGEQYF
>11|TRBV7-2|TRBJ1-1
CASSFRSEAFF
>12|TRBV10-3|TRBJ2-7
CAIRRGTYEQYF
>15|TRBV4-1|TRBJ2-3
CASSQVGDSTDTQYF
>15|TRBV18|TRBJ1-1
CASSPKDSGRAEAFF
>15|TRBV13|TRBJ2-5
CASSLYGQGAETQYF
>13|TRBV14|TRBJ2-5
CASSQSRGQTQYF
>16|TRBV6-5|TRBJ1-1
CASSYSTAGMNTEAFF
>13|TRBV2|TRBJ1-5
CASADREGQPQHF
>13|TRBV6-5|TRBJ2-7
CASSYPGTYEQYF
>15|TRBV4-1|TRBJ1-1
CASSSIIRAPRGAFF
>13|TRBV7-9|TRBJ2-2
CASSSGLTGELFF
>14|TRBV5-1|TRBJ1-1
CASSLQGFGTEAFF
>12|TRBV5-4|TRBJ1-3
CASSLYGNTIYF
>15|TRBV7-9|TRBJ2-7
CASSPELGVPYEQYF
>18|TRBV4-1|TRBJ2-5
CASSQLPGLAGVVETQYF
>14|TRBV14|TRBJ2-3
CASSHLSGTDTQYF
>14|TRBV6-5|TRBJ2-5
CASTYSGGQETQYF
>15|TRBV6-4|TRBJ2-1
CASSDSGIANNEQFF
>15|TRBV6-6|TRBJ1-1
CASSYRQGAGTEAFF
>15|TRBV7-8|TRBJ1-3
CASSLGRRKGNTIYF
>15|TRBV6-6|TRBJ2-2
CASDGQGADVGELFF
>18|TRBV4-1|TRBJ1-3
CASSQDRTGTLSGNTIYF
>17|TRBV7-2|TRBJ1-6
CASSFRVVSSYNSPLHF
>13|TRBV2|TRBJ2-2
CASRGLRTGELFF
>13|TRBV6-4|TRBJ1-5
CASSEADRQPQHF
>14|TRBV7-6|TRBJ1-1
CASSLVQPATEAFF
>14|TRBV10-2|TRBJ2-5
CASSVDRAKETQYF
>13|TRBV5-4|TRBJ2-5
CASSFSGRETQYF
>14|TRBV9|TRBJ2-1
CASSVVELGSEQFF